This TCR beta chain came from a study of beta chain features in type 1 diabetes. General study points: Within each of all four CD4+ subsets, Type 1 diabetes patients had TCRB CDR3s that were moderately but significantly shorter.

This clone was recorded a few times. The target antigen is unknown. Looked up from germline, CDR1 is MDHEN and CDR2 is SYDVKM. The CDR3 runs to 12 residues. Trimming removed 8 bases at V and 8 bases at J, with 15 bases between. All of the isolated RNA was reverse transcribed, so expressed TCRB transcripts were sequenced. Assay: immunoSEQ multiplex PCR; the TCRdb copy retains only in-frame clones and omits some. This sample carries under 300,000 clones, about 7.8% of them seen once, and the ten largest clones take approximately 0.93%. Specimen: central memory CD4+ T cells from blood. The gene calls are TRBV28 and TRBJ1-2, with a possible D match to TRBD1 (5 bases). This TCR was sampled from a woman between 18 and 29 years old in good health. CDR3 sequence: CASVSGVRGYTF. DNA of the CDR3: TGTGCCAGCGTCTCGGGGGTCCGGGGCTACACCTTC.